The rows below give T cell receptor beta chains drawn from one sample of a study of shared clonotypes between healthy human individuals. Data came from immunoSEQ multiplex PCR; TCRdb stores just in-frame clones and leaves some out. Of roughly 2 million clones listed, 85% to 95% are singletons. The specimen sequenced was naive CD4+ T cells sorted from blood. These TCRs come from a young man in good health. Both conserved end residues are part of each CDR3. Each record gives: J gene, CDR3 length, V gene, CDR3 protein.

TRBJ1-2	11	TRBV28	CASESLAGYTF
TRBJ1-3	16	TRBV5-1	CASSLAPQGPGNTIYF
TRBJ2-1	13	TRBV10-1	CASSTQDANEQFF
TRBJ1-1	14	TRBV6-5	CASSDRYMNTEAFF
TRBJ1-4	13	TRBV10-3	CAARQGTNEKLFF
TRBJ1-2	13	TRBV28	CASSEGQGYGYTF
TRBJ2-5	14	TRBV4-3	CASSPRLAAGTQYF
TRBJ1-1	14	TRBV6-5	CASSYSPGQTEAFF
TRBJ2-1	14	TRBV10-3	CAISPLTGVNEQFF
TRBJ2-7	16	TRBV4-2	CASSQVKGLAGEEQYF
TRBJ1-5	12	TRBV19	CASSTANQPQHF
TRBJ2-4	14	TRBV5-5	CASSLNIAKNIQYF
TRBJ1-2	12	TRBV7-9	CASSLTGYGYTF
TRBJ2-7	14	TRBV29-1	CSVERDGRPYEQYF
TRBJ2-3	15	TRBV28	CASSSAGGLTDTQYF
TRBJ2-1	15	TRBV5-4	CASSDSRTANNEQFF
TRBJ2-7	11	TRBV20-1	CSARAGSEQYF
TRBJ2-1	15	TRBV7-9	CASRPLAGVGNEQFF
TRBJ1-6	15	TRBV2	CASSGNQARNSPLHF
TRBJ2-7	15	TRBV6-5	CASSPGTRGPYEQYF
TRBJ1-1	15	TRBV18	CASSPLQTTNTEAFF
TRBJ1-2	15	TRBV9	CASSVLDRDRQGYTF
TRBJ1-2	12	TRBV27	CASGTGNYGYTF
TRBJ1-4	15	TRBV7-9	CASSTGQGDGEKLFF
TRBJ2-3	14	TRBV30	CAWRSGLGTDTQYF
TRBJ1-2	13	TRBV28	CASTYSDRRGYTF
TRBJ2-3	15	TRBV18	CASSQLQGSTDTQYF
TRBJ1-2	17	TRBV4-3	CASSQEVSPPGGYGYTF
TRBJ2-1	15	TRBV30	CAWSTHGRAYNEQFF
TRBJ2-5	14	TRBV4-1	CASSQALLWETQYF
TRBJ2-5	13	TRBV4-1	CASSQGPGGTQYF
TRBJ1-6	13	TRBV11-2	CASSWASDSPLHF
TRBJ1-5	21	TRBV6-1	CASSEALFGGRRGLGNQPQHF
TRBJ2-3	11	TRBV28	CASSSVDTQYF
TRBJ1-1	13	TRBV30	CAWSSQGRTEAFF
TRBJ2-3	14	TRBV6-1	CAISPGLPTDTQYF